These T cell receptor beta chains were read from a single sample in a study of metastatic and nonmetastatic thyroid tumors. TCRdb ran MiXCR on the PCR reads. The sample lists just over 20,000 clones, 12% occurring once. Sequenced material: blood. The source is a male donor with papillary thyroid cancer or a benign thyroid nodule (not recorded which). Some clones in this sample may be carry-over from other donors' samples. Both conserved end residues are part of each CDR3. A D gene is named only where the DNA matches it firmly. Clone size, where shown, is once, few, many, or a class for clones that have expanded.

- TRBJ1-2 medium-sized TRBV27 TGTGCCAGTGTACCAACCGGGGCCGGACCCTATGGCTACACCTTC CASVPTGAGPYGYTF
TRBD1 TRBJ1-5 many TRBV4-2 TGTGCCAGCAGCCAAAGACAGGGACGGAGCAATCAGCCCCAGCATTTT CASSQRQGRSNQPQHF
- TRBJ2-7 medium-sized TRBV28 TGTGCCAGCAGGCGGAGGGTCAGGGGACACTCCTACGAGCAGTACTTC CASRRRVRGHSYEQYF
- TRBJ2-1 many TRBV27 TGTGCCAGCAGTCTGACCTTTGACAATGAGCAGTTCTTC CASSLTFDNEQFF
TRBD1 TRBJ2-3 many TRBV18 TGTGCCAGCTCACCAGACAGGGGCCGCACAGATACGCAGTATTTT CASSPDRGRTDTQYF
- TRBJ2-3 many TRBV30 TGTGCCTGGAGCCCCGGACACACAGATACGCAGTATTTT CAWSPGHTDTQYF
TRBD2 TRBJ2-1 few TRBV12-3/TRBV12-4 TGTGCCAGCAGTTTCGGAGCGGGACTAGCGAGAACATTGCAGTTCTTC CASSFGAGLARTLQFF
TRBD2 TRBJ2-3 - TRBV6-2/TRBV6-3 TGTGCCAGCAGATCCGGGACTAGCGGGAAATACACAGATACGCAGTATTTT CASRSGTSGKYTDTQYF
- TRBJ1-5 many TRBV19 TGTGCCAGTAGTATGGGCTTCACCAGCAATCAGCCCCAGCATTTT CASSMGFTSNQPQHF
- TRBJ2-7 many TRBV4-2 TGTGCCAGCAGCCAAGAAGGAAGGGGCTCCTACGAGCAGTACTTC CASSQEGRGSYEQYF
- TRBJ1-1 medium-sized TRBV6-2/TRBV6-3 TGTGCCAGCACTCTAACCTCGGAGGGAAACACTGAAGCTTTCTTT CASTLTSEGNTEAFF
- TRBJ1-1 medium-sized TRBV6-5 TGTGCCAGCAGTTACTCGAGGGGAGGGCGCATGAACACTGAAGCTTTCTTT CASSYSRGGRMNTEAFF
TRBD2 TRBJ2-1 many TRBV20-1 TGCAGTGCTAGAGATCGGGAGGGGGCCTACAATGAGCAGTTCTTC CSARDREGAYNEQFF
- TRBJ2-7 - TRBV11-2 TGTGCCAGCAGTCCTCCGGACGGCTCCTACGAGCAGTACTTC CASSPPDGSYEQYF
- TRBJ1-1 many TRBV7-2 TGTGCCAGCAGCTTGGGACTGCTGAGCACTGAAGCTTTCTTT CASSLGLLSTEAFF
- TRBJ1-5 - TRBV6-4 TGTGCCAGCAGTGACACCCCTAATCAGCCCCAGCATTTT CASSDTPNQPQHF
TRBD1 TRBJ2-7 many TRBV9 TGTGCCAGCAGCCCCTGGACAGGGCGGGACGAGCAGTACTTC CASSPWTGRDEQYF
- TRBJ1-1 - TRBV12-3/TRBV12-4 TGTGCCAGCAGTTTCCGGGTGGGGGAGGTTGAAGCTTTCTTT CASSFRVGEVEAFF
TRBD1 TRBJ2-5 many TRBV5-4 TGTGCCAGCAGCGGCGACAGGGAACAAGAGACCCAGTACTTC CASSGDREQETQYF
TRBD1 TRBJ2-1 many TRBV3-1 TGTGCCAGCGCACAGGGGGGTGGTGAGCAGTTCTTC CASAQGGGEQFF
- TRBJ1-5 medium-sized TRBV19 TGTGCCAGTAGTGACACCCCCTCCCGGCCCCAGCATTTT CASSDTPSRPQHF
- TRBJ2-7 medium-sized TRBV6-1 TGTGCCAGCAACTTCGGGCCCCGCTACGAGCAGTACTTC CASNFGPRYEQYF
- TRBJ2-4 many TRBV11-2 TGTGCCAGCAGCCCCCAGGTGATGGTAGCCAAAAACATTCAGTACTTC CASSPQVMVAKNIQYF
TRBD2 TRBJ2-7 many TRBV5-1 TGCGCCAGCAGCTTGGCGGCTAGCGGAACCTACGAGCAGTACTTC CASSLAASGTYEQYF
- TRBJ2-3 many TRBV19 TGTGCCAGTAGTATAGGAGGACTACTAGGCGGTGATACGCAGTATTTT CASSIGGLLGGDTQYF
TRBD1 TRBJ1-6 medium-sized TRBV20-1 TGCAGTGCTCTGGGACAGGGAAGGGGCAATTCACCCCTCCACTTT CSALGQGRGNSPLHF
- TRBJ2-1 - TRBV30 TGTGCCTGGAGTGTTGCTCTAGTTCTGTTCTTC CAWSVALVLFF
TRBD2 TRBJ2-7 many TRBV4-1 TGCGCCAGCAGCCAAGCCTCGGCGGGAGCGGGCGAGCAGTACTTC CASSQASAGAGEQYF
- TRBJ1-2 medium-sized TRBV6-6 TGTGCCAGCAGTTACGACCGGGCCACTGTGGGAGTCTTGGACTATGGCTACACCTTC CASSYDRATVGVLDYGYTF
- TRBJ2-7 medium-sized TRBV27 TGTGCCAGCAGTTTTCTGGGGGCGCCCCCCTACGAGCAGTACTTC CASSFLGAPPYEQYF
- TRBJ2-3 many TRBV30 TGTGCCTGGACTAAAGTAAACACAGATACGCAGTATTTT CAWTKVNTDTQYF
TRBD1 TRBJ1-5 few TRBV19 TGTGCCAGTACACCGACAGGGGGCAACTATCAGCCCCAGCATTTT CASTPTGGNYQPQHF
- TRBJ1-5 many TRBV11-2 TGTGCCAGCAGCCATCCAAGGGGGCCCCAGCATTTT CASSHPRGPQHF
TRBD1 TRBJ2-7 medium-sized TRBV28 TGTGCCAGCAGTTCGCCGGGACAGGGCCTGGAGCAGTACTTC CASSSPGQGLEQYF
- TRBJ1-1 - TRBV4-1 TGCGTCAGCAGCCAAGCTACGAGGGGAAACACTGAATCTTTCTTT CVSSQATRGNTESFF
- TRBJ1-1 medium-sized TRBV19 TGTGCCAGTAGTATAGATTCTCGCAGGGCCGGTGAAGCTTTCTTT CASSIDSRRAGEAFF
- TRBJ1-2 medium-sized TRBV12-3/TRBV12-4 TGTGCCAGCAGTCAAGACGGCTATGGCTACACCTTC CASSQDGYGYTF
TRBD1 TRBJ1-5 - TRBV20-1 TGCAGTGCTTTGACCGGGACAGGGGATTGGGGCAATCAGCCCCAGCATTTT CSALTGTGDWGNQPQHF
TRBD2 TRBJ2-1 many TRBV5-4 TGTGCCAGCAGCACCAGCGGGAGCTCCTACAATGAGCAGTTCTTC CASSTSGSSYNEQFF
TRBD1 TRBJ1-4 many TRBV2 TGTGCCAGCAATGCCCCGGGACAGGGAGATGAAAAACTGTTTTTT CASNAPGQGDEKLFF
TRBD2 TRBJ2-1 - TRBV5-1 TGCGCCAGCAGCTTGTTGGCTATCGGGAGGGCCATGTTCTTC CASSLLAIGRAMFF
- TRBJ2-5 many TRBV20-1 TGCAGTGCTAGCCCCCCATTTGCCCAGTACTTC CSASPPFAQYF
- TRBJ2-7 medium-sized TRBV19 TGTGCCAGTAGCCCGACAGAGACCTACGAGCAGTACTTC CASSPTETYEQYF
TRBD1 TRBJ2-1 - TRBV6-1 TGTGCCAGCAGTCAGGACAGGGGGTACAATGAGCAGTTCTTC CASSQDRGYNEQFF
- TRBJ1-1 many TRBV7-3 TGTGCCAGCAGCGACATAGCGGGACAGAACACTGAAGCTTTCTTT CASSDIAGQNTEAFF
TRBD2 TRBJ2-7 many TRBV12-3/TRBV12-4 TGTGCCAGCAGCCGCGGACTAGCGGGATTTACGTACGAGCAGTACTTC CASSRGLAGFTYEQYF
TRBD1 TRBJ1-1 - TRBV2 TGTGCCAGCAGCCGGGACAGGGGGAACACTGAAGCTTTCTTT CASSRDRGNTEAFF
TRBD1 TRBJ2-3 medium-sized TRBV6-4 TGTGCCAGCAGTGCCGGGACAGGGGGAACAGATACGCAGTATTTT CASSAGTGGTDTQYF
- TRBJ1-1 - TRBV20-1 TGCAGTGCTAGAGATGGCAGGGACTTCCAGGAGGGGACTGAAGCTTTCTTT CSARDGRDFQEGTEAFF
- TRBJ1-4 many TRBV28 TGTGCCACCGATAGGTCTACTAATGAAAAACTGTTTTTT CATDRSTNEKLFF